This T cell receptor (beta chain) was profiled in a study of blood T cell repertoires in COVID-19. Study context: T cells, B-cell-depleted T cells, or PBMCs supplied cDNA or gDNA.

All enrollees were roughly 18 to 100 years old and from about 24 US areas. In assigning cohorts, the study relied on participant-reported clinical history. The CDR3 is 14 amino acids. Germline values: CDR1 SGDLS, CDR2 YYNGEE. V lost 0 bases, J lost 1 base, and 7 bases lay in between. This clone has only one observation. Original processing methods: The assay estimated nucleated cells by amplifying reference gene primers. Method: immunoSEQ multiplex PCR; TCRdb's copy keeps in-frame clones and lacks some. Clonal size and the V and J genes are those of that table, whereas D and trimming came from the DNA. The sample lists some 48,000 clones, approximately 82% occurring once.

The clonotype comes from a woman between 50 and 59 years old with acute COVID-19. The chain is built from TRBV9 and TRBJ1-1; a weak D match, TRBD1 (6 bases). The material sequenced was PBMCs or T cells enriched from blood (not recorded which). The CDR3 nucleotides are TGTGCCAGCAGCGTAGAAGGGGGGAACACTGAAGCTTTCTTT. Amino acid sequence: CASSVEGGNTEAFF.